Detailed here is one TCR beta chain. Its binding antigen is unknown. No base quality information exists; no much larger clone differs at one position. TCRbeta CDR3 regions were amplified from genomic DNA using the immunoSEQ Assay, a bias-controlled multiplex PCR. The authors' analysis ran thus. Nucleated cell counts per sample were estimated from amplification of reference gene primers within the assay. To quantify the absolute abundance of each unique TCRbeta CDR3 rearrangement, sequence reads were collapsed and filtered. For each sample, productive Simpson clonality was calculated as the square root of Simpson's diversity index over productive rearrangements. The table comes from immuneACCESS by way of TCRdb, which keeps in-frame sequences with V and J called. Part of the clones is missing from these tables; in studies checked, under half for an unresolved V gene and the rest for unknown reasons. Clone size and the V and J calls come from that table; the DNA yielded D and trimming. The sample table holds 200,000 or so clones, of which roughly 88% were seen once. About 4% of the sample goes to the ten largest clones.

CDR1 MDHEN and CDR2 SYDVKM were looked up in the germline V gene. The junction carries 6 bases between V and J, which are trimmed by 3 bases and 0 bases respectively. From cysteine to phenylalanine, the CDR3 is 15 amino acids long. Solely the CDR3 DNA is kept, with 45 bases framed from the first base. Participants in the prospective study were enrolled through a virtual design, were aged about 18 to 90 years, and lived in about 25 United States geographic areas. In the prospective study, cohorts were assigned on the basis of participant-reported clinical history obtained from a screening survey and a study questionnaire. Exposed participants were defined as having been in contact with someone with a PCR-confirmed or clinician-diagnosed COVID-19 case within 2 weeks of study entry. Mobile phlebotomists in the prospective study collected whole blood, serum and a nasopharyngeal or oropharyngeal swab from every participant. Participants in the prospective study had the option to provide additional blood draws and questionnaires over a roughly two-month period. Before DNA extraction, prospective study blood samples were shipped either frozen or at room temperature.

The sample belongs to a study of blood T cell repertoires in COVID-19 (dated by TCRdb to 2020 to 2021). Looking at the study overall: Samples covering the acute and convalescent phases of COVID-19 were provided by collaborators in the United States, Italy and Spain. The material from the prospective study consisted of cDNA or gDNA derived from T cells, B-cell-depleted T cells, or PBMCs. Subjects who had been exposed to COVID-19, were actively infected with it, or had recovered from it provided the deeply sampled blood TCRbeta repertoires that made up the dataset. The repertoires were made available in a free public database intended to serve as a resource for research on the immune response to SARS-CoV-2. Samples were obtained from the ongoing ImmuneRACE study (first 160 participants) and from roughly 1,300 subjects provided by 6 global collaborators. Sample metadata almost always included a de-identified subject ID, COVID-19 status, age in years and sex. HLA class I and class II types, where available, came from metadata supplied by the sample provider rather than from assay-based typing. Overall results and qualifications from the work: How much clinical and demographic metadata was included differed by source and by participant, and the metadata was provided uncurated.

This TCR was sampled from a woman younger than 45 who had been exposed to COVID-19. The specimen was PBMCs or T cells enriched from blood (not recorded which). The chain is made from TRBV28 and TRBJ2-6; the D gene is not confidently resolved. The DNA is TGTGCCAGCAGTTTTGGAGTCTCTGGGGCCAACGTCCTGACTTTC. This translates into CASSFGVSGANVLTF.